This entry lists 11 T cell receptor beta chains sequenced from one sample in a study of T cell repertoires in cytomegalovirus infection. MiXCR was run by TCRdb on the reads, yielding one entry per CDR3 protein. The table lists 200,000 or so distinct CDR3 sequences, approximately 30% of them singletons. Sequencing was performed on PBMCs. Every receptor here comes from a human donor in good health (CMV status not recorded). Some clones in this sample may be carry-over from other donors' samples.

This clonotype was seen at least ten times. This chain uses TRBV7-2 with TRBJ1-5; D is uncertain. Germline values: CDR1 SGHTA, CDR2 FQGNSA. V lost 2 bases to trimming and J lost 6 bases, with 11 bases between them. The length of the CDR3 is 14 residues. The CDR3 DNA reads TGTGCCAGCAGCTTAACCGGGAGCGGTCAGCCCCAGCATTTT. Its protein is CASSLTGSGQPQHF.

The J gene is TRBJ2-7, the V gene TRBV2, with no clear D. This CDR3 spans 13 amino acids. V lost 5 bases and J lost 6, with 14 bases in between. CDR1 is SNHLY and CDR2 is FYNNEI in the germline V gene. The CDR3 coding sequence is TGTGCCAGCAGTCTATCTACAGTGGCCGAGCAGTACTTC. It translates to CASSLSTVAEQYF.

V usage is TRBV6-8 and J usage is TRBJ1-1; the match to TRBD1 covers 9 bases. The V gene end was trimmed by 6 bases and the J gene end by 8 bases; junction bases not matched to a gene: 10. From germline, CDR1 is MNHGY and CDR2 SAAAGT. CDR3 length: 14 residues. CDR3 DNA: TGTGCCAGCAGAACTTCCTCCGGGACAGGGGAAGCTTTCTTT. This gives the protein CASRTSSGTGEAFF.

This clonotype was found many times. The rearrangement uses TRBV7-3 and TRBJ1-2; 8 bases are a match to TRBD1. Trimming at V came to 2 bases and at J to 7 bases, leaving 6 bases not matched to a gene. The CDR3 consists of 14 residues. Germline V gene data show CDR1 as SGHTA and CDR2 as FQGTGA. The CDR3, as DNA: TGTGCCAGCAGCTTAGACGACAGGGGCTTTGGCTACACCTTC. Its protein product is CASSLDDRGFGYTF.

The chain has TRBV29-1 and TRBJ2-7; 9 bases agree with TRBD1. V gave up 5 bases and J gave up 7 bases; unmatched junction bases: 9. CDR1 and CDR2 (germline): SQVTM, ANQGSEA. The CDR3 runs 13 residues. CDR3 DNA sequence: TGCAGCGTTATTAGGACAGGGGTCCAGGAGCAGTACTTC. It translates to CSVIRTGVQEQYF.

In its sample, this clonotype was seen a few times. The chain recombines TRBV7-3 with TRBJ1-3; D not certain. This CDR3 spans 17 amino acids. The germline V and J ends were trimmed by 2 bases and 0 bases, with 14 bases remaining between them. Germline V gives CDR1 SGHTA, CDR2 FQGTGA. The CDR3 region is CASSLLGPTLSGNTIYF. In DNA, the CDR3 is TGTGCCAGCAGCTTACTGGGTCCAACTCTCTCTGGAAACACCATATATTTT.

This chain uses TRBV6-8 with TRBJ1-1; 8 positions agree with TRBD1. J lost 3 bases, V lost 5 bases, and 8 bases had no gene match. Per germline, CDR1 MNHGY and CDR2 SAAAGT. The CDR3 consists of 15 residues. The CDR3 DNA sequence: TGTGCCAGCAGTGCCCGGACAGGGTGGGACACTGAAGCTTTCTTT. Translated: CASSARTGWDTEAFF.

This clonotype was observed a handful of times. One junction end does not reproduce the germline sequence, and a read error may be involved. The chain uses TRBV7-6 and TRBJ2-1; TRBD2 aligns across 11 bases. The CDR3 sequence is 15 residues long. The V gene's germline CDR1 is SGHVS and CDR2 FNYEAQ. The CDR3, as DNA: TGTGCCAGCAGCTTAGGTTGGCTAGCGGGGGGTCTAATGGTCTTC. Encoded protein: CASSLGWLAGGLMVF.

This clonotype was seen at least ten times. V and J are TRBV7-2 and TRBJ2-7; D is uncertain. CDR3 length: 11 residues. V was shortened by 5 bases and J by 3 bases, with 5 bases between the two germline ends. Germline CDR1 SGHTA, CDR2 FQGNSA. The CDR3, as DNA: TGTGCCAGCAGCCTGTACTACGAGCAGTACTTC. It encodes CASSLYYEQYF.

This clonotype appeared once. The gene calls are TRBV28 and TRBJ2-7; D possibly corresponds to TRBD1 (5 bases). Germline V CDR1 and CDR2: MDHEN, SYDVKM. The CDR3 is 15 residues long. V shed 3 bases and J shed 2 bases, with 14 bases lying between them. DNA for the CDR3: TGTGCCAGCAGTTTGGTAAACAGGCGAACCTACGAGCAGTACTTC. This translates into CASSLVNRRTYEQYF.

This clonotype was seen only a few times. The rearrangement links TRBV7-2 to TRBJ2-3; 9 nucleotides line up with TRBD1. The CDR3 extends over 17 amino acids. V lost 6 bases and J lost 0; bases outside the gene matches: 10. Germline CDR1 reads SGHTA; CDR2 reads FQGNSA. The CDR3 is CASRMTSGTGSTDTQYF. The CDR3 region has the DNA TGTGCCAGCAGGATGACCTCCGGGACAGGGAGCACAGATACGCAGTATTTT.